This TCR beta chain was profiled in a study of T cell responses to AZD1222 COVID-19 vaccine. The data were produced by immunoSEQ multiplex PCR, yet TCRdb's version contains in-frame clones alone and is incomplete. The sample includes fewer than 120,000 clones, 87% seen only once; the top ten take 2.5% to 3.5%. Of note for this clone: Antigen unknown.

Study-level findings and limits: The sample set comprised mostly white British donors with more females, and clonal diversity was possibly underestimated.

Germline-derived CDR1 and CDR2 are SNHLY and FYNNEI. V was clipped by 10 bases and J by 0 bases; unmatched bases: 14. The CDR3 contains 17 residues. The sample here was peripheral blood, taken on day 0 of AZD1222 vaccination. The chain recombines TRBV2 with TRBJ2-2; TRBD2 matches at 7 bases. The receptor was isolated from an adult in good health. CDR3 coding DNA: TGTGCCACGCGGGCGGCGGGAGTTCGAACGAACACCGGGGAGCTGTTTTTT. Its translation is CATRAAGVRTNTGELFF.